Presented here are 26 T cell receptor beta chains from one specimen sequenced in a study of T cells in Graves' hyperthyroidism and ophthalmopathy. There were TCR beta CDR3 regions amplified from RNA transcripts. An initial round of RT-PCR targeting the TCR CDR3 relied on the HTBI primer set. TCRdb re-called the multiplex PCR reads with MiXCR, one entry per CDR3 protein. The table lists 250,000 to 300,000 distinct CDR3 sequences, 13% to 15% of them singletons. Sequenced sample: blood. All receptors derive from a woman between 40 and 50 years old with Graves' hyperthyroidism that later progressed to Graves' ophthalmopathy.

This clonotype was seen a few times. The V call is TRBV6-1, the J call TRBJ1-5; 10 bases agree with TRBD1. In germline, CDR1 is MNHNS, CDR2 SASEGT. This CDR3 contains 14 residues. The V gene end was trimmed by 7 bases and the J gene end by 4 bases; junction bases not matched to a gene: 4. Written as DNA, the CDR3 is TGTGCCAGCACGACAGGGGGCTCGAATCAGCCCCAGCATTTT. Its translation: CASTTGGSNQPQHF.

This clonotype was counted ten times or more. The V call is TRBV27, the J call TRBJ2-1; the D gene is possibly TRBD2 (6 bases). The germline gives CDR1 MNHEY, CDR2 SMNVEV (reference sequence). The CDR3 sequence is 11 residues long. With 5 bases removed from V and 13 bases from J, the gap between germline ends came to 12 bases. The CDR3 bases are TGTGCCAGCAGTGGAGGGACTTCTCAGTTCTTC. Translated, it gives CASSGGTSQFF.

The genes are TRBV28 and TRBJ1-2, with no clear D. CDR3 size: 13 residues. The V and J ends lost 5 bases and 4 bases respectively, with 11 bases between them. CDR1 and CDR2 (germline): MDHEN, SYDVKM. The chain's CDR3 is CASSRGGFYGYTF. For the CDR3, the DNA is TGTGCCAGCAGTCGGGGAGGGTTCTATGGCTACACCTTC.

The chain has TRBV6-1 and TRBJ2-1, with 9 bases aligning to TRBD2. V lost 5 bases to trimming and J lost 3 bases; unmatched junction nucleotides: 5. Germline CDR1 reads MNHNS; CDR2 reads SASEGT. CDR3 length equals 15 residues. The CDR3 DNA reads as TGTGCCAGCAGTACGGGACTAGCAGACTACAATGAGCAGTTCTTC. Encoded protein: CASSTGLADYNEQFF.

The chain has TRBV4-1 and TRBJ2-2; 8 bases agree with TRBD2. The CDR3 has 17 amino acids. Unmatched junction bases numbered 9, after V lost 2 bases and J lost 4 bases. Germline loops: CDR1 MGHRA, CDR2 YSYEKL. CDR3: CASSQLQILAATGELFF. The CDR3 DNA reads as TGCGCCAGCAGCCAACTCCAGATACTAGCGGCCACCGGGGAGCTGTTTTTT.

This sequence joins TRBV2 and TRBJ2-7, with 12 bases aligning to TRBD2. V gave up 5 bases and J gave up 1 base; unmatched junction bases: 9. CDR1 and CDR2 (germline): SNHLY, FYNNEI. CDR3 size: 17 residues. The CDR3 DNA is TGTGCCAGCAGTAAAACTAGCGGGAGGCCCCTTTCCTACGAGCAGTACTTC. Translating gives CASSKTSGRPLSYEQYF. The whole variable domain, remainder taken from reference TRBV2 and TRBJ2-7, is EPEVTQTPSHQVTQMGQEVILRCVPISNHLYFYWYRQILGQKVEFLVSFYNNEISEKSEIFDDQFSVERPDGSNFTLKIRSTKLEDSAMYFCASSKTSGRPLSYEQYFGPGTRLTVT.

There are many counts of this clonotype. This sequence joins TRBV24-1 and TRBJ2-5; 10 nucleotides align to TRBD2. This CDR3 is built from 15 residues. V lost 4 bases and J lost 0; bases outside the gene matches: 1. CDR1 and CDR2 (germline): KGHDR, SFDVKD. CDR3 DNA: TGTGCCACCAGTGACCTAGCGGGAGACCAAGAGACCCAGTACTTC. Its protein product is CATSDLAGDQETQYF.

This clonotype occurred a few times. The chain joins TRBV6-1 to TRBJ2-3; 8 positions agree with TRBD2. The V gene's germline CDR1 is MNHNS and CDR2 SASEGT. The trim removed 2 bases at V and 1 base at J, leaving 11 bases unmatched. This CDR3 region has 18 residues. The CDR3 reads CASSEHPPGTRGTDTQYF. In nucleotides, the CDR3 is TGTGCCAGCAGTGAACACCCTCCCGGGACTAGGGGCACAGATACGCAGTATTTT.

There are many counts of this clonotype. The gene calls are TRBV28 and TRBJ1-5; 7 positions match TRBD1. The CDR3 is 15 residues long. The V and J ends lost 7 bases and 1 base, in that order; junction bases with no gene match: 7. Per germline, CDR1 MDHEN and CDR2 SYDVKM. CDR3 coding DNA: TGTGCCAGCATTGGAGGGGGCCCGAGCAATCAGCCCCAGCATTTT. Protein product: CASIGGGPSNQPQHF. Drawing the rest from reference TRBV28 and TRBJ1-5, the complete variable domain is DVKVTQSSRYLVKRTGEKVFLECVQDMDHENMFWYRQDPGLGLRLIYFSYDVKMKEKGDIPEGYSVSREKKERFSLILESASTNQTSMYLCASIGGGPSNQPQHFGDGTRLSIL.

Many counts were recorded for this clonotype. The chain couples TRBV11-3 to TRBJ2-1; possibly TRBD2 for D (6 bases). The CDR3 runs 15 residues. Deletions cut 1 base from V and 2 bases from J, with 9 bases between. The germline V gene has CDR1 SGHNT and CDR2 YENEEA. This chain's CDR3 is CASSLARGTYNEQFF. In DNA form, the CDR3 reads TGTGCCAGCAGCTTAGCCCGCGGGACCTACAATGAGCAGTTCTTC.

There are many counts of this clonotype. The V and J genes are TRBV30 and TRBJ2-7; D gene unclear. Trimming stripped 5 bases from V and 2 bases from J, with 10 bases between. The CDR3 spans 12 residues. Germline V gives CDR1 GTSNPN, CDR2 SVGIG (reference sequence). DNA for the CDR3: TGTGCCTGGGACATGGGCCCCTACGAGCAGTACTTC. Its translation is CAWDMGPYEQYF.

On this clonotype: This may be a read error, as it is one base from a much larger clone. The chain recombines TRBV9 with TRBJ1-2, with 8 bases identical to TRBD1. Germline V gene data show CDR1 as SGDLS and CDR2 as YYNGEE. CDR3 length: 17 residues. The CDR3 region is CASSVARSPGGFDGNTF. DNA for the CDR3: TGTGCCAGCAGCGTAGCCCGCAGCCCAGGGGGCTTTGATGGCAACACCTTC.

This clonotype was picked up many times. The CDR3 bases are TGTGCCAGCAGCTTAGGTTGGGTGAAGTACCAAGAGACCCAGTACTTC. It is translated as CASSLGWVKYQETQYF. This rearrangement joins TRBV7-2 to TRBJ2-5; D unresolved. The CDR3 contains 16 residues. V was pared by 1 base and J by 0 bases, with 12 bases between. In germline, CDR1 is SGHTA, CDR2 FQGNSA.

Many counts were recorded for this clonotype. The chain carries TRBV19 and TRBJ2-3; D unclear. V was cut by 5 bases and J by 2 bases, with 20 bases left in between. This CDR3 is built from 17 residues. Germline loops: CDR1 LNHDA, CDR2 SQIVND (reference sequence). The CDR3 DNA is TGTGCCAGTAGTTGGTTGCGCTCTGAGCCCTTCACAGATACGCAGTATTTT. This sequence encodes CASSWLRSEPFTDTQYF.

This clonotype showed up many times. This sequence joins TRBV12-3 or TRBV12-4 and TRBJ2-6; D gene unclear. Trimming shortened V by 4 bases and J by 0 bases, and 7 bases separated the two germline ends. The CDR3 contains 15 residues. Here the CDR3 DNA reads TGTGCCAGCAGTTCAGGATTCTCTGGGGCCAACGTCCTGACTTTC. Encoded protein: CASSSGFSGANVLTF.

Many counts were recorded for this clonotype. This rearrangement joins TRBV15 to TRBJ2-1; D remains unclear. Germline CDR1 reads LNHNV; CDR2 reads YYDKDF (reference sequence). This CDR3 region has 17 residues. The V end lost 1 base, the J end lost 0 bases, and 13 bases lay between the germline ends. This CDR3 reads CATSRVPTPSSYNEQFF. The CDR3 region has the DNA TGTGCCACCAGCAGAGTTCCCACTCCTAGCTCCTACAATGAGCAGTTCTTC.

The sample holds many counts of this clonotype. The chain is built from TRBV6-5 and TRBJ1-5; D gene ambiguous. V was pared by 0 bases and J by 1 base, with 10 bases between. The V gene's germline CDR1 is MNHEY and CDR2 SVGAGI. This CDR3 has 16 residues. CDR3 in amino acids: CASSYSYPRSNQPQHF. The CDR3 DNA follows: TGTGCCAGCAGTTACTCCTATCCGCGGAGCAATCAGCCCCAGCATTTT.

The chain employs TRBV12-3 or TRBV12-4 and TRBJ1-3; D remains unclear. This CDR3 region has 16 residues. V lost 1 base and J lost 2, with 12 bases in between. The CDR3 spells CASSLEGSQTGNTIYF. In nucleotides, the CDR3 is TGTGCCAGCAGTTTAGAAGGGAGTCAGACTGGAAACACCATATATTTT.

This clonotype has a count of ten or more. V is TRBV27 and J is TRBJ2-2, with D maybe TRBD1 (6 bases). The germline CDR1 and CDR2 sequences are MNHEY and SMNVEV (reference sequence). This CDR3 region has 14 residues. V shed 6 bases and J shed 4 bases, with 12 bases lying between them. The CDR3 sequence is CASSSARGTGELFF. The CDR3, as DNA: TGTGCCAGCAGCTCAGCCAGGGGCACCGGGGAGCTGTTTTTT.

The table lists this clonotype with many counts. The rearrangement uses TRBV7-9 and TRBJ1-1; D remains ambiguous. The CDR3 totals 13 residues. Germline assignment: CDR1 SEHNR and CDR2 FQNEAQ (reference sequence). V lost 2 bases, J lost 4 bases, and 8 bases lay in between. CDR3 nucleotides: TGTGCCAGCAGCTTAAATTGGGGCACTGAAGCTTTCTTT. This encodes CASSLNWGTEAFF.

This chain uses TRBV6-9 with TRBJ2-7; TRBD1 aligns across 8 bases. The CDR3 sequence is 15 residues long. CDR1 and CDR2 from the germline V gene are MNHGY and SVAAGI. V gave up 4 bases and J gave up 0 bases; unmatched junction bases: 5. For the CDR3, the DNA is TGTGCCAGCAGTTGGACAGGGCTTCTCTCCTACGAGCAGTACTTC. Its translation: CASSWTGLLSYEQYF.

V gene TRBV5-6 combines with J gene TRBJ2-3, with TRBD2 matching over 11 bases. Trimming cost V 0 bases and J 1 base; bases outside gene matches: 7. The CDR3 is 18 residues long. Germline lookup yields CDR1 SGHDT and CDR2 YYEEEE. This CDR3 is CASSLVLAGGPGTDTQYF. The CDR3 nucleotides read TGTGCCAGCAGCTTGGTCTTAGCGGGAGGGCCCGGCACAGATACGCAGTATTTT.

This CDR3 is CASSLDLHQLHGYTF. Here the CDR3 DNA reads TGTGCCAGCAGCTTAGACCTCCACCAGCTCCATGGCTACACCTTC. This sequence joins TRBV7-6 and TRBJ1-2; no definite D call. Germline CDR1 reads SGHVS; CDR2 reads FNYEAQ. V shed 1 base and J shed 6 bases, with 15 bases lying between them. The CDR3 totals 15 residues.

This clonotype was seen many times. The chain links TRBV28 to TRBJ2-5; no reliable D call. Germline CDR1 and CDR2: MDHEN and SYDVKM. V gave up 5 bases and J gave up 5 bases, with 9 bases separating them. The CDR3 has 12 residues. CDR3 amino acids: CASSILGETQYF. In DNA, the CDR3 is TGTGCCAGCAGTATCCTCGGGGAGACCCAGTACTTC. Variable domain in full (rest from reference TRBV28 and TRBJ2-5): DVKVTQSSRYLVKRTGEKVFLECVQDMDHENMFWYRQDPGLGLRLIYFSYDVKMKEKGDIPEGYSVSREKKERFSLILESASTNQTSMYLCASSILGETQYFGPGTRLLVL.

J is TRBJ2-1 and V is TRBV4-1, with D hard to call. The CDR3 is made up of 14 amino acids. V was trimmed by 4 bases and J by 6 bases, leaving 13 bases between them. The germline gives CDR1 MGHRA, CDR2 YSYEKL. The CDR3 region has the DNA TGCGCCAGCAGCCTTCGGACCAGTTTCAATGAGCAGTTCTTC. Protein: CASSLRTSFNEQFF.

This clonotype turned up a few times. The chain has TRBV27 and TRBJ2-1; D unresolved. Trimming took off 5 bases at V and 8 bases at J, with 19 bases between the two ends. Germline V CDR1 and CDR2: MNHEY, SMNVEV (reference sequence). This CDR3 region has 15 residues. CDR3: CASSPTRRFRDEQFF. The CDR3 coding sequence is TGTGCCAGCAGTCCGACAAGGCGGTTTAGGGATGAGCAGTTCTTC.